Following are 20 T cell receptor beta chains from one sample sequenced in a study of metastatic and nonmetastatic thyroid tumors. There were no patients who had received any treatment before thyroid surgery. TCRdb called clones again from the PCR reads with MiXCR. Of around 16,000 clones detected, approximately 24% appear once; the ten largest clones hold around 13%. Material for sequencing was tumor tissue. These receptors came from a male donor with papillary thyroid cancer or a benign thyroid nodule (not recorded which). Some clones in this sample may be carry-over from other donors' samples.

This clone was seen many times. The V and J genes are TRBV7-2 and TRBJ2-7; D gene uncertain. V lost 0 bases to trimming and J lost 2 bases, with 8 bases between them. Germline V gene sequence: CDR1 SGHTA, CDR2 FQGNSA. The CDR3 spans 14 residues. CDR3 coding DNA: TGTGCCAGCAGCTTAGCGCGCGACACCTACGAGCAGTACTTC. Protein: CASSLARDTYEQYF.

This clone was seen ten or more times. This chain uses TRBV12-3 or TRBV12-4 with TRBJ2-5; no clear D gene. Trimming cost V 7 bases and J 3 bases, with 12 bases left between them. This CDR3 spans 13 amino acids. The CDR3 DNA reads TGTGCCAGCACCCCAGGTGGGAAAGAGACCCAGTACTTC. This encodes CASTPGGKETQYF.

This clone was picked up many times. V and J are TRBV30 and TRBJ2-5; 8 positions agree with TRBD1. Germline V gene sequence: CDR1 GTSNPN, CDR2 SVGIG (reference sequence). The CDR3 is 12 residues long. The ends lost 1 base at V and 5 bases at J; junction bases unmatched: 0. The CDR3 sequence is CAWSGQGETQYF. CDR3 nucleotides: TGTGCCTGGAGTGGACAGGGGGAGACCCAGTACTTC.

This clone was seen many times. The CDR3 sequence: CASSSQGTGGETQYF. CDR3 in DNA: TGCGCCAGCAGCAGCCAGGGGACAGGGGGAGAGACCCAGTACTTC. This chain links TRBV5-1 with TRBJ2-5; 11 bases are shared with TRBD1. Trimming at V came to 4 bases and at J to 4 bases, leaving 6 bases not matched to a gene. CDR1 is SGHRS and CDR2 is YFSETQ in the germline V gene. This CDR3 contains 15 residues. Full variable domain (rest looked up from reference TRBV5-1 and TRBJ2-5): KAGVTQTPRYLIKTRGQQVTLSCSPISGHRSVSWYQQTPGQGLQFLFEYFSETQRNKGNFPGRFSGRQFSNSRSEMNVSTLELGDSALYLCASSSQGTGGETQYFGPGTRLLVL.

V is TRBV11-2 and J is TRBJ1-2; no definite D call. The CDR3 has 13 amino acids. Germline lookup yields CDR1 SGHAT and CDR2 FQNNGV. The V gene lost 2 bases and the J gene lost 4 bases, with 8 bases spanning the gap. CDR3 in amino acids: CASSLPGFYGYTF. The CDR3 DNA sequence: TGTGCCAGCAGCTTACCGGGATTCTATGGCTACACCTTC.

This clone was seen ten or more times. The chain couples TRBV28 to TRBJ2-5, with D perhaps TRBD1 or TRBD2 (5 bases each). The germline V gene encodes CDR1 MDHEN and CDR2 SYDVKM. The CDR3 is 19 residues long. V was cut by 2 bases and J by 3 bases, with 25 bases left in between. In DNA, the CDR3 is TGTGCCAGCAGTTTAGTTCAATACGGGGCGCCGGTCCCAGAAGAGACCCAGTACTTC. Its protein is CASSLVQYGAPVPEETQYF.

The chain links TRBV9 to TRBJ2-3, with a tentative D call TRBD1 (7 bases). Trimming took off 0 bases at V and 1 base at J, with 15 bases between the two ends. CDR3 length: 17 amino acids. CDR1 is SGDLS and CDR2 is YYNGEE in the germline V gene. The CDR3 sequence is CASSVDYQGGGTDTQYF. The CDR3 DNA sequence: TGTGCCAGCAGCGTAGACTACCAGGGGGGCGGCACAGATACGCAGTATTTT.

The sample holds a few counts of this clone. Compared with germline, one end of the junction differs, possibly owing to a read error. V gene TRBV6-1 combines with J gene TRBJ2-1; perhaps D is TRBD1 or TRBD2 (5 bases each). The CDR3 extends over 11 amino acids. Germline V CDR1 and CDR2: MNHNS, SASEGT. In DNA, the CDR3 is TGTGCCACCAACCGGGGCAATGATCAGTTCTTC. It yields the protein CATNRGNDQFF.

The sample holds many counts of this clone. The V gene is TRBV6-1, the J gene TRBJ1-4; D remains unclear. The germline CDR1 and CDR2 sequences are MNHNS and SASEGT. The ends were cut back, 1 base at V and 8 bases at J, with 11 bases in the middle. The CDR3 is 14 amino acids. CDR3 sequence (DNA): TGTGCCAGCAGTGAAGGGGCCAAACCGGAAAAACTGTTTTTT. Protein: CASSEGAKPEKLFF.

This clone was seen many times. V and J are TRBV30 and TRBJ2-3; 8 bases match TRBD1. The CDR3 consists of 15 residues. The germline gives CDR1 GTSNPN, CDR2 SVGIG (reference sequence). J was trimmed by 5 bases and V by 0 bases; bases with no gene match: 7. CDR3 sequence (DNA): TGTGCCTGGAGTGTCAGGGGGCAGTTGGTAGATACGCAGTATTTT. It yields the protein CAWSVRGQLVDTQYF.

This clone was picked up a small number of times. The chain has TRBV28 and TRBJ2-7, with 9 bases lining up with TRBD2. With 5 bases clipped from V and 3 bases from J, the junction kept 8 bases outside the gene matches. CDR1 and CDR2 from the germline V gene are MDHEN and SYDVKM. This CDR3 has 15 residues. The CDR3 sequence is CASSTGSGSFYEQYF. DNA of the CDR3: TGTGCCAGCAGTACCGGTAGCGGGAGTTTCTACGAGCAGTACTTC.

This clone was detected a few times. The chain employs TRBV12-3 or TRBV12-4 and TRBJ2-1; D gene uncertain. V was clipped by 5 bases and J by 12 bases, with 14 bases between them. The CDR3 consists of 12 residues. In DNA, the CDR3 is TGTGCCAGCAGTCGCGTATTGGTGCGGCAGTTCTTC. It translates to CASSRVLVRQFF.

The chain joins TRBV20-1 to TRBJ2-2; no clear D. The length of the CDR3 is 12 residues. The V end lost 0 bases, the J end lost 7 bases, and 6 bases lay between the germline ends. Per germline, CDR1 DFQATT and CDR2 SNEGSKA (reference sequence). CDR3 nucleotides: TGCAGTGCTAGAGACGCCCTCGGGGAGCTGTTTTTT. Translation gives CSARDALGELFF.

Note on this clone: Relative to the germline gene, one junction end is altered; a read error may explain this. CDR3 sequence reads: CASSLLQDYNEKLF. CDR3 nucleotides: TGTGCCAGCAGTTTGCTCCAGGACTACAATGAGAAGTTATTC. The chain couples TRBV28 to TRBJ2-1; a possible D gene is TRBD2 (6 bases). CDR1 and CDR2 (germline): MDHEN, SYDVKM. There are 14 residues in the CDR3.

The sample holds many counts of this clone. The V gene is TRBV4-1, the J gene TRBJ2-6; TRBD1 is a possible D gene (5 bases). The germline V gene encodes CDR1 MGHRA and CDR2 YSYEKL. The CDR3 has 16 residues. The ends were cut back, 0 bases at V and 3 bases at J, with 9 bases in the middle. The CDR3: CASSQDQGSGANVLTF. DNA of the CDR3: TGCGCCAGCAGCCAAGATCAGGGAAGTGGGGCCAACGTCCTGACTTTC.

This clone appeared a few times. J is TRBJ1-5 and V is TRBV6-4; D is perhaps TRBD1 (5 bases). The CDR3 totals 16 residues. Deletions cut 7 bases from V and 0 bases from J, with 16 bases between. Germline V gene data show CDR1 as MRHNA and CDR2 as SNTAGT. CDR3 amino acids: CASTVGAGYSNQPQHF. In nucleotides, the CDR3 is TGTGCCAGCACTGTTGGGGCAGGTTATAGCAATCAGCCCCAGCATTTT.

This clone has more than one count but fewer than ten. The chain employs TRBV13 and TRBJ1-5; D perhaps matches TRBD1 (5 bases). The CDR3 has 16 amino acids. In germline, CDR1 is PRHDT, CDR2 FYEKMQ (reference sequence). Deletions cut 3 bases from V and 1 base from J, with 13 bases between. The DNA for the CDR3 is TGTGCCAGCAGCTTCGGGGGGGACCTCAGCAATCAGCCCCAGCATTTT. Translated: CASSFGGDLSNQPQHF.

The sample holds many counts of this clone. This chain connects TRBV30 to TRBJ2-3; no firm D call. The CDR3 extends over 14 amino acids. V lost 2 bases and J lost 0, with 9 bases in between. In germline, CDR1 is GTSNPN, CDR2 SVGIG (reference sequence). CDR3 coding DNA: TGTGCCTGGAGTCGAGGACCTAGCACAGATACGCAGTATTTT. Protein sequence: CAWSRGPSTDTQYF.

The chain couples TRBV5-1 to TRBJ1-1; D unclear. Germline V gene lookup returns CDR1 SGHRS and CDR2 YFSETQ. V lost 0 bases and J 6 bases, leaving 9 bases between the germline ends. This CDR3 is built from 13 residues. The CDR3 coding sequence is TGCGCCAGCAGCTTGGGTTCAGCTTCTGAAGCTTTCTTT. Translation gives CASSLGSASEAFF.

The genes are TRBV11-2 and TRBJ1-2, with unresolved D. The V gene lost 2 bases and the J gene lost 8 bases, with 12 bases spanning the gap. The CDR3 runs 13 residues. CDR1 and CDR2 from the germline V gene are SGHAT and FQNNGV. The CDR3 sequence: CASSLSAERGYTF. In DNA, the CDR3 is TGTGCCAGCAGCTTATCGGCGGAGCGGGGCTACACCTTC.